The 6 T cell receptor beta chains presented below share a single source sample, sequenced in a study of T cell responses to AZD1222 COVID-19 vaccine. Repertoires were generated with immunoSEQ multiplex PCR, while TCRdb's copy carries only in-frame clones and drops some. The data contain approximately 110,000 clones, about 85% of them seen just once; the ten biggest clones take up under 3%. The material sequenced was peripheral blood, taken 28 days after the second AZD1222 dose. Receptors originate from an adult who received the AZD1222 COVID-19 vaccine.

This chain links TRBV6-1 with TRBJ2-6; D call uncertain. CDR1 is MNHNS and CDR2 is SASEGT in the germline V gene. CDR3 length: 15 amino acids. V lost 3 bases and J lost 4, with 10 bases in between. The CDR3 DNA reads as TGTGCCAGCAGTGACGTTTGGTCAGGGGCCAACGTCCTGACTTTC. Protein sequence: CASSDVWSGANVLTF.

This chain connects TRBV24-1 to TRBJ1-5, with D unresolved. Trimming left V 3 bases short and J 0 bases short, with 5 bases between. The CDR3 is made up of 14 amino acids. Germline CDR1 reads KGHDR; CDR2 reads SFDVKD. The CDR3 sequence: CATSDGHSNQPQHF. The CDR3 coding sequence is TGTGCCACCAGTGATGGCCATAGCAATCAGCCCCAGCATTTT.

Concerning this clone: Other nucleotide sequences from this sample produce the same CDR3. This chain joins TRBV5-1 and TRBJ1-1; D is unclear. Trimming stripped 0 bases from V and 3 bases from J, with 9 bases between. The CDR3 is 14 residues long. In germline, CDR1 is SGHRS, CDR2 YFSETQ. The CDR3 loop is CASSLDGVDTEAFF. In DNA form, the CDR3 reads TGCGCCAGCAGCTTGGACGGGGTGGACACTGAAGCTTTCTTT. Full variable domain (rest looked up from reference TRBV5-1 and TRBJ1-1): KAGVTQTPRYLIKTRGQQVTLSCSPISGHRSVSWYQQTPGQGLQFLFEYFSETQRNKGNFPGRFSGRQFSNSRSEMNVSTLELGDSALYLCASSLDGVDTEAFFGQGTRLTVV.

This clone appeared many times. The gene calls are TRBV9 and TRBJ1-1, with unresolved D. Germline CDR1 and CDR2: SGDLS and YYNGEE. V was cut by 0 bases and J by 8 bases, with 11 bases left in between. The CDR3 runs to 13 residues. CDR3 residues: CASSVGESVEAFF. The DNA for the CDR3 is TGTGCCAGCAGCGTAGGGGAAAGTGTAGAAGCTTTCTTT.

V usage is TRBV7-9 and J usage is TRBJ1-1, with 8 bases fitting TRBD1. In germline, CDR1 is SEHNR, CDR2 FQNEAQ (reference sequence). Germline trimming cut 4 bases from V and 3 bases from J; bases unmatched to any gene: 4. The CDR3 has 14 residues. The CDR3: CASSYMDRDTEAFF. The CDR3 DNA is TGTGCCAGCAGCTACATGGACAGGGACACTGAAGCTTTCTTT.

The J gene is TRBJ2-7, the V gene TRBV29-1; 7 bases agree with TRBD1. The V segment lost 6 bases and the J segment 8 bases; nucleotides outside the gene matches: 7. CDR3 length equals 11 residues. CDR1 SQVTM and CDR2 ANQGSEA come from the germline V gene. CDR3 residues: CSVGTVNQQYF. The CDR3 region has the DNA TGCAGCGTCGGGACAGTCAACCAGCAGTACTTC.